The entry that follows covers one T cell receptor beta chain sequence. The source of the sample is a study of blood T cell repertoires in COVID-19. Study-wide context: Samples of COVID-19 (acute and convalescent) were obtained from the United States, Italy and Spain. In each case, the material was cDNA or gDNA derived from T cells, B-cell-depleted T cells, or PBMCs.

The CDR3 length is 12 residues. The trim removed 5 bases at V and 6 bases at J, leaving 2 bases unmatched. Germline V gene data show CDR1 as SQVTM and CDR2 as ANQGSEA. Study processing details: Reference gene primer amplification gave nucleated cell count estimates. Profiled with immunoSEQ multiplex PCR; TCRdb holds only in-frame clones, not every one. V and J calls and clone size are as listed in that table; D and trimming were resolved from the DNA. The sample has around 270,000 clones, around 80% seen once. The clonotype originates from a man between 60 and 75 years old with acute or convalescent COVID-19. Sample: peripheral blood. The V and J genes are TRBV29-1 and TRBJ1-4; 8 nucleotides line up with TRBD1. The CDR3 protein is CSVMTGDEKLFF. In nucleotides, the CDR3 is TGCAGCGTTATGACAGGGGATGAAAAACTGTTTTTT.